This T cell receptor (beta chain) was identified during a study of CXCR3-negative and CXCR3-positive naive CD8 T cells. Concerning this clonotype: Its antigen is undetermined.

The germline V gene encodes CDR1 SNHLY and CDR2 FYNNEI. The CDR3 contains 14 residues. Study-wide points: More hydrophobic TRB CDR3s were found in CXCR3-positive naive cells than in CXCR3-negative naive cells.

The authors made the TRB cDNA libraries by 5' RACE using UMI labels. TCRdb re-called the 5' RACE reads; one entry per CDR3 protein, DNA not given. Here the sample table reports some 140,000 distinct CDR3 sequences. The receptor was derived from a human donor in good health. Some clones in this sample may be carry-over from other donors' samples. This sequence joins TRBV2 and TRBJ1-6; checking the TCRdb D call of TRBD1 is not possible without DNA. The source material was naive CXCR3+ CD8+ T cells from blood. Subset here: CD45RO-CCR7+CD27+CD95- naive CD8+ T cells expressing CXCR3 (TNR3+). The CDR3 loop is CASSEWTDNSPLHF.